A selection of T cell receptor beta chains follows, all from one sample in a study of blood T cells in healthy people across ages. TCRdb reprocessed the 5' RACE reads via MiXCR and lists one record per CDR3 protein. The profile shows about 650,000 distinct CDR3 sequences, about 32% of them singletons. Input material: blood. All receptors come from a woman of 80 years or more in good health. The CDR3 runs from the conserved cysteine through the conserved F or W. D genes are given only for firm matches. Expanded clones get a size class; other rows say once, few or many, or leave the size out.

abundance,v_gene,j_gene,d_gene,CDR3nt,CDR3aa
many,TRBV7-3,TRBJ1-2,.,TGTGCCAGCAGCTCCCGACCCGGACAAGAGGGCTACACCTTC,CASSSRPGQEGYTF
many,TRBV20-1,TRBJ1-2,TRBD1,TGCAGTGTCAGAAGGGACAGGGGGCAAAGAGGGTATGGCTACACCTTC,CSVRRDRGQRGYGYTF
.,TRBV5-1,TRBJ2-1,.,TGCGCCAGCAGCTTGGTGGCAGGGGTCAACAATGAGCAGTTCTTC,CASSLVAGVNNEQFF
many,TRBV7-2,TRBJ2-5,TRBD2,TGTGCCAGCAGCTTATCTGGGGGGGGACAAGAGACCCAGTACTTC,CASSLSGGGQETQYF
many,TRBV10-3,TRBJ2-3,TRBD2,TGTGCCATCAACCAGGGACTAGCGGGGGGGACAGATACGCAGTATTTT,CAINQGLAGGTDTQYF
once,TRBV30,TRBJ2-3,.,TGTGCCTGGAGTGCTAGTCGACCCCGGAGGACAGATACGCAGTATTTT,CAWSASRPRRTDTQYF
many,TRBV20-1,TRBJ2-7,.,TGCAGTGCTAGAGACCGGTTAGGGAGGAAGCACGAGCAGTACTTC,CSARDRLGRKHEQYF
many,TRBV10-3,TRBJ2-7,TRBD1,TGTGCCACCAGCCCCGGGGCAGGGGGCTCCTACGAGCAGTACTTC,CATSPGAGGSYEQYF
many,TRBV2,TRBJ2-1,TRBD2,TGTGCCAGCACTCTACTAGCGGGGAACACCAATGAGCAGTTCTTC,CASTLLAGNTNEQFF
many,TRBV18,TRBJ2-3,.,TGTGCCAGCTCACCGGGACATACAAACACAGATACGCAGTATTTT,CASSPGHTNTDTQYF
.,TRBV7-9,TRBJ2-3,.,TGTGCCAGCGGTAGGACAGATACGCAGTATTTT,CASGRTDTQYF
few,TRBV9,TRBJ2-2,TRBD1,TGTGCCAGCAGCGTAGCAGGGGGCGATACCGGGGAGCTGTTTTTT,CASSVAGGDTGELFF
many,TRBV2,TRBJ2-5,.,TGTGCCAGCAGTACGGACAGATTAGAGAAGCAGTACTTC,CASSTDRLEKQYF
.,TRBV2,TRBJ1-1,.,TGTGCCAGCGGAGGGTTGTACACTGAAGCTTTCTTT,CASGGLYTEAFF
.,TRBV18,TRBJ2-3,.,TGTGCCAGCTTACCACAGAAGGGTCTTGCAGATACGCAGTATTTT,CASLPQKGLADTQYF
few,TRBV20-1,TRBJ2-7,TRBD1,TGCAGTGCAGAAGGACAGGGCCCGGAGCAGTACTTC,CSAEGQGPEQYF
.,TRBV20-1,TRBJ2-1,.,TGCAGTGCTGTAGGTATCTCCTACAATGAGCAGTTCTTC,CSAVGISYNEQFF
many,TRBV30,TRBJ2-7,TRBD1,TGTGCCTGCCGCGAAGGGACAGGGGGCAACGAGCAGTACTTC,CACREGTGGNEQYF
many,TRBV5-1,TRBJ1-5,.,TGCGCCAGCAGCTTCGGCAGCCCACCCAATCAGCCCCAGCATTTT,CASSFGSPPNQPQHF
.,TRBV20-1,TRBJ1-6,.,TGCAGTGCTAGGGAGACAGGTGGTGGCTCACCCCTCCACTTT,CSARETGGGSPLHF
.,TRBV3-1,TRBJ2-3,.,TGTGCCAGCAGTTCGAGGTCCGGGGCTAGCACAGATACGCAGTATTTT,CASSSRSGASTDTQYF
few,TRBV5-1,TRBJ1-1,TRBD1,TGCGCCAGCAGCTTGGGGGGGACAGGGGACGCTGAAGCTTTCTTT,CASSLGGTGDAEAFF
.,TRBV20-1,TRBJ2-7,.,TGCAGTGCCGGGAGCCTGGACGTTTCCTACGAGCAGTACTTC,CSAGSLDVSYEQYF
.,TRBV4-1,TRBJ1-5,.,TGCGCCAGCAGCCTGCGAGAAGGGGATCAGCCCCAGCATTTT,CASSLREGDQPQHF
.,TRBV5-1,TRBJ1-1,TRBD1,TGCGCCAGCAGCAACCCACAGGGGTCCACTGAAGCTTTCTTT,CASSNPQGSTEAFF
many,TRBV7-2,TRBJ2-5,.,TGTGCCAGCAGCTCCCTCACTGGGTCAGAGACCCAGTACTTC,CASSSLTGSETQYF
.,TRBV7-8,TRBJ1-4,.,TGTGCCAGCAGATCAGGAACAACTGATGAAAAACTGTTTTTT,CASRSGTTDEKLFF
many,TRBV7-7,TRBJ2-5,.,TGTGCTAGCAGCTCTGCGGAGGGGGCGGGAGAGACCCAGTACTTC,CASSSAEGAGETQYF
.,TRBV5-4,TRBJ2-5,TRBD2,TGTGCCAGCAGCTTGGAAGTTGGGAGGGCTGCACGGCAGTACTTC,CASSLEVGRAARQYF
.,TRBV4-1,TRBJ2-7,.,TGCGCCAGCAGCCAAGAGGTTGGCTACGAGCAGTACTTC,CASSQEVGYEQYF
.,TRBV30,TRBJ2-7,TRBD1,TGTGCCTGTTCCGGGACAGGGGTCTCGGACGAGCAGTACTTC,CACSGTGVSDEQYF
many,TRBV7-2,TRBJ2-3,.,TGTGCCAGTGCCAGGGGCAGGGGAGTGACAGATACGCAGTATTTT,CASARGRGVTDTQYF
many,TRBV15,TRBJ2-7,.,TGTGCCACCAGCAGAGGGGGGGACAGCCACGAGCAGTACTTC,CATSRGGDSHEQYF
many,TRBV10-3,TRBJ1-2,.,TGTGCCATCAGTGACGGCAGTTATGGCTACACCTTC,CAISDGSYGYTF
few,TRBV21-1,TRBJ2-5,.,TGTGCCAGCAGCAATTTATCGCGTCGGCGGGGGGGCGATCAAGAGACCCAGTACTTC,CASSNLSRRRGGDQETQYF
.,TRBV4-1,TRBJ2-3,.,TGCGCCAGCAGCCATAGGAGGGGGGACATGAGGGATATGCAGTATTTT,CASSHRRGDMRDMQYF
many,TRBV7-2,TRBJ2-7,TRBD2,TGTGCCAGCAGCCGACTTTGGGGGGGGGACTACGAGCAGTACTTC,CASSRLWGGDYEQYF
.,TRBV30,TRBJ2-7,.,TGTGCCTGGAGTGTCGGGTGGAGCTCCTACGAGCAGTACTTC,CAWSVGWSSYEQYF
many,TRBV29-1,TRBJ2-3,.,TGCAGCGTCGAAAACAGGGACTGGCAGTATTTT,CSVENRDWQYF
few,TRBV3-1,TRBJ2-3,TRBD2,TGTGCCAGCAGCCCAAGGACAGCCGGGACTAGCGCCACAGATACGCAGTATTTT,CASSPRTAGTSATDTQYF
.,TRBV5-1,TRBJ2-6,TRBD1,TGCGCCAGCAGCCCCGGGACAGGGGTGTCTGGGGCCAACGTCCTGACTTTC,CASSPGTGVSGANVLTF
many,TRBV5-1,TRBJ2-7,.,TGCGCCAGCAGCCTCACGGCGAACAGGGGAGGCGAGCAGTACTTC,CASSLTANRGGEQYF
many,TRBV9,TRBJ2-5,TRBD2,TGTGCCAGCAGCGCCCCCGCCGGGACTAGACCGGGGACCCAGTACTTC,CASSAPAGTRPGTQYF
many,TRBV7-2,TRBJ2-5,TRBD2,TGTGCCAGCAGCTTAGCGGCGGGGGGGCCGGAGACCCAGTACTTC,CASSLAAGGPETQYF
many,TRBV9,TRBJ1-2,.,TGTGCCAGCAGCGTAGGAGGGCTCTCCAACTATGGCTACACCTTC,CASSVGGLSNYGYTF
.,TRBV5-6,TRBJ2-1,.,TGTGCCAGCAGCATAGCGACCACGGGAAACAATGAGCAGTTCTTC,CASSIATTGNNEQFF
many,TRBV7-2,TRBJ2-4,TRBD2,TGTGCCAGCAGCCCGACTAGCGGGGGGGCCCTAGCGAACATTCAGTACTTC,CASSPTSGGALANIQYF
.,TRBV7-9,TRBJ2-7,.,TGTGCCAGCAGCCTCCCGCCTGGGGACGAGCAGTACTTC,CASSLPPGDEQYF
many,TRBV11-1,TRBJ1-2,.,TGTGCCAGCAGCTTATCTCAGGCCGACAGTAACTATGGCTACACCTTC,CASSLSQADSNYGYTF
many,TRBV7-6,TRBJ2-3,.,TGTGCCAGCAGCCCCTACTCTAGGGGAAAGAGCACAGATACGCAGTATTTT,CASSPYSRGKSTDTQYF